This T cell receptor beta chain was observed in a study of post-analysis software for immune sequencing data. At the level of the study: Multiple sclerosis in the patients followed relapsing-remitting, secondary progressive and progressive-relapsing courses.

Note on this clonotype: Antigen unknown.

Notes on the study in general: Multiple sclerosis was associated with a significant reduction in normalized Chao1 diversity relative to controls.

Tagging with unique molecular identifiers was a feature of the TCR beta cDNA libraries. One entry per CDR3 protein, called by TCRdb with MiXCR from the PCR reads. The top ten clones hold about 5.6% of a sample with around 500,000 distinct CDR3 sequences, about a third of them seen once. This clonotype originated in a girl under 18 with multiple sclerosis. Sequenced: blood.

The CDR3 loop is CASSLRTNLISGANVLTF. The CDR3 DNA reads as TGCGCCAGCAGCTTAAGGACTAACCTTATTTCTGGGGCCAACGTCCTGACTTTC. This chain uses TRBV5-1 with TRBJ2-6; tentative D call: TRBD2 (6 bases). V gave up 2 bases and J gave up 1 base, with 16 bases separating them. This CDR3 comprises 18 residues. Germline lookup yields CDR1 SGHRS and CDR2 YFSETQ.